The 3 T cell receptor beta chains reported below all come from one sample, sequenced in a study of shared clonotypes between healthy human individuals. Sequencing used immunoSEQ multiplex PCR; TCRdb keeps in-frame clones, though not all of them. The table records a few million clones, 85% to 95% of them present only once. Sequences were obtained from naive CD4+ T cells from PBMCs. As for subset: CD45RA+ positively selected. Receptors were obtained from a man between 18 and 35 years old in good health. Some clones in this sample may be carry-over from other donors' samples.

Details on this clone: Other DNA sequences of this sample code for an identical CDR3. The genes are TRBV28 and TRBJ2-7, with TRBD1 as a possible D gene (5 bases). Trimming removed 1 base from V and 7 bases from J, with 11 bases in between. Germline CDR1 reads MDHEN; CDR2 reads SYDVKM. CDR3 length: 13 amino acids. CDR3: CASSLLGAGEQYF. CDR3 DNA: TGTGCCAGCAGTTTATTAGGGGCCGGGGAGCAGTACTTC.

The V gene is TRBV6-1, the J gene TRBJ2-7; 8 bases map to TRBD2. Looked up from germline, CDR1 is MNHNS and CDR2 is SASEGT. CDR3 length equals 15 residues. Trimming cost V 7 bases and J 0 bases; bases outside gene matches: 8. The CDR3 bases are TGTGCCAGCATCCGGGGGGGGGCCCTCTCCTACGAGCAGTACTTC. Translation gives CASIRGGALSYEQYF.

The J gene is TRBJ2-6, the V gene TRBV2, with D unclear. V was shortened by 3 bases and J by 0 bases, with 6 bases between the two germline ends. Germline CDR1 SNHLY, CDR2 FYNNEI. This CDR3 contains 15 residues. DNA for the CDR3: TGTGCCAGCAGTGATTCCACCTCTGGGGCCAACGTCCTGACTTTC. It is translated as CASSDSTSGANVLTF.